These 24 T cell receptor beta chains originate from one sample sequenced in a study of T cells in women clearing cervical HPV infection. Sequencing used immunoSEQ multiplex PCR; TCRdb keeps in-frame clones, though not all of them. The listing contains about 34,000 clones. The source material was blood buffy coat. All receptors derive from a woman aged 18-69 years with a cervical HPV16 infection that either progressed to CIN3+ or cleared (not recorded which).

This clone is medium-sized by frequency. The read terminates 3 residues ahead of where the CDR3 ends, so the germline J gene completes it. The rearrangement joins TRBV2 to TRBJ1-4, with 9 nucleotides matching TRBD1. The CDR3 contains 18 residues. CDR1 and CDR2 (germline): SNHLY, FYNNEI. Germline trimming cut 3 bases from V and 0 bases from J; bases unmatched to any gene: 8. The CDR3 spells CASSDWDRAFATNEKLFF. The CDR3 bases that were read are TGTGCCAGCAGTGATTGGGACAGGGCATTTGCAACTAATGAAAAA.

Regarding this clone: The CDR3 end falls 3 residues outside the read, so it is completed with the germline J gene. The chain recombines TRBV29-1 with TRBJ2-2; D is ambiguous. CDR1 SQVTM and CDR2 ANQGSEA come from the germline V gene. This CDR3 has 12 amino acids. V lost 4 bases, J lost 3 bases, and 6 bases lay in between. CDR3 DNA (partial): TGCAGCGTTGTTCGGGACACCGGGGAG. Residues: CSVVRDTGE. The whole CDR3 sequence is CSVVRDTGELFF.

For this clone: The read is 3 residues too short to cover the CDR3 end, so that end is filled in from the germline J gene. The rearrangement links TRBV30 to TRBJ1-1, with 7 bases that match TRBD1. The CDR3 is 14 residues long. V was pared by 4 bases and J by 1 base, with 6 bases of the junction left unmatched. Germline lookup yields CDR1 GTSNPN and CDR2 SVGIG (reference sequence). CDR3: CAWNPGQPNTEAFF. CDR3 DNA, as far as it was read: TGTGCCTGGAACCCGGGACAGCCGAACACTGAA.

On this clone: From the germline J gene comes the end of the CDR3, since the read stops 3 residues before it. This chain links TRBV5-1 with TRBJ2-7; tentative D call: TRBD1 (5 bases). There are 13 residues in the CDR3. Germline CDR1 is SGHRS and CDR2 is YFSETQ. The V gene lost 0 bases and the J gene lost 6 bases, with 10 bases spanning the gap. CDR3 loop: CASSLGSGLEQYF. The DNA read from the CDR3 is TGCGCCAGCAGCTTGGGTTCAGGGCTCGAG.

Notes on this clone: The read ends 3 residues before the CDR3 terminus; that terminus is restored from the germline J gene. This chain links TRBV2 with TRBJ2-5; TRBD2 might be the D (5 bases). Trimming removed 7 bases from V and 3 bases from J, with 12 bases in between. This CDR3 comprises 13 residues. CDR1 and CDR2 from the germline V gene are SNHLY and FYNNEI. The DNA read from the CDR3 is TGTGCCAGCAAGGCGGGTTGGGAAGAGACC. Its protein product is CASKAGWEET. In full, the CDR3 is CASKAGWEETQYF.

With regard to this clone: The read terminates 3 residues before the CDR3 end, so the remaining end is supplied by the germline J gene. This chain joins TRBV5-5 and TRBJ2-7; D perhaps matches TRBD1 (5 bases). The germline V gene encodes CDR1 SGHKS and CDR2 YYEKEE (reference sequence). Trimming stripped 0 bases from V and 3 bases from J, with 10 bases between. The CDR3 covers 14 residues. The DNA read from the CDR3 is TGTGCCAGCAGCTTGGAGACAGTTAACTACGAG. Translated: CASSLETVNYE. The complete CDR3 protein is CASSLETVNYEQYF.

About this clone: Sequencing ends 3 residues short of the CDR3 end; the germline J gene provides the rest. V and J are TRBV30 and TRBJ2-7; TRBD1 might be the D (6 bases). In germline, CDR1 is GTSNPN, CDR2 SVGIG (reference sequence). Trimming removed 0 bases from V and 4 bases from J, with 7 bases in between. The CDR3 length is 12 residues. The CDR3 DNA, read in part, is TGTGCCTGGAGTGTACAGGGTTACGAG. Translation gives CAWSVQGYE. In full, the CDR3 reads CAWSVQGYEQYF.

Remarks on this clone: The read finishes 3 residues shy of the CDR3 end, and the germline J gene is used to complete it. The chain employs TRBV7-2 and TRBJ2-3; 7 positions agree with TRBD2. The CDR3 runs to 16 residues. Germline CDR1 reads SGHTA; CDR2 reads FQGNSA. The covered CDR3 bases are TGTGCAAGTCGCTTAGCGACTGGGGGGGACACAGATACG. Protein: CASRLATGGDTDT. The complete CDR3 protein is CASRLATGGDTDTQYF.

Note on this clone: The CDR3 end falls 3 residues outside the read, so it is completed with the germline J gene. The chain employs TRBV2 and TRBJ2-3; the match to TRBD2 covers 9 bases. This CDR3 has 13 residues. The V gene's germline CDR1 is SNHLY and CDR2 FYNNEI. The sequenced part of the CDR3 DNA is TGTGCCAGTGCGGGGGGGCGAGGAGAGACG. Its translation: CASAGGRGET. The entire CDR3 sequence reads CASAGGRGETQYF. The full variable domain, with the rest looked up from reference TRBV2 and TRBJ2-3, is EPEVTQTPSHQVTQMGQEVILRCVPISNHLYFYWYRQILGQKVEFLVSFYNNEISEKSEIFDDQFSVERPDGSNFTLKIRSTKLEDSAMYFCASAGGRGETQYFGPGTRLTVL.

Worth noting for this clone: The read halts 3 residues ahead of the CDR3 end, with the missing end drawn from the germline J gene. This chain connects TRBV18 to TRBJ2-3; TRBD2 matches 8 bases. This CDR3 region has 18 residues. Germline V CDR1 and CDR2: KGHSH, LQKENI. The V gene end was trimmed by 5 bases and the J gene end by 6 bases; junction bases not matched to a gene: 19. The CDR3 bases that were read are TGTGCCAGCTCAATAGCGGGGCCCCATTCTTCCACACACGATACG. Its protein is CASSIAGPHSSTHDT. The complete CDR3 sequence is CASSIAGPHSSTHDTQYF.

Remarks on this clone: Sequencing ends 3 residues short of the CDR3 end; the germline J gene provides the rest. The chain uses TRBV7-6 and TRBJ2-5, with D possibly being TRBD2 (5 bases). The CDR3 runs 14 residues. V lost 5 bases and J lost 2, with 12 bases in between. Looked up from germline, CDR1 is SGHVS and CDR2 is FNYEAQ. The sequenced part of the CDR3 DNA is TGTGCCAGCAGCCCTATGGACTTTCAAGAGACC. This gives the protein CASSPMDFQET. The full CDR3 reads CASSPMDFQETQYF.

As for this clone: The read stops 3 residues short of the end of the CDR3; the missing end is completed from the germline J gene. The chain employs TRBV7-3 and TRBJ2-7, with 11 nucleotides matching TRBD2. CDR3 length: 14 amino acids. V trimming: 3 bases; J trimming: 5 bases; junction bases outside the gene matches: 3. The V gene's germline CDR1 is SGHTA and CDR2 FQGTGA. This CDR3 reads CASSLLAGGNEQYF. The covered CDR3 bases are TGTGCCAGCAGCTTGTTAGCGGGAGGGAACGAG.

In the case of this clone: The read finishes 3 residues shy of the CDR3 end, and the germline J gene is used to complete it. V is TRBV7-9 and J is TRBJ2-4, with 10 bases aligning to TRBD1. This CDR3 is built from 14 residues. Germline-derived CDR1 and CDR2 are SEHNR and FQNEAQ (reference sequence). The covered CDR3 bases are TGTGCCAGCAGCACGAGGGACAGGGGCGAAGGT. Translated: CASSTRDRGEG. The whole CDR3 sequence reads CASSTRDRGEGQYF.

Incomplete CDR3 DNA: TGTGCCAGCAGCTTAGTAGCGGGAGGCACAGATACG. Its translation: CASSLVAGGTDT. The complete CDR3 reads CASSLVAGGTDTQYF. The genes are TRBV7-2 and TRBJ2-3; TRBD2 agrees at 9 bases. The read halts 3 residues ahead of the CDR3 end, with the missing end drawn from the germline J gene. The CDR3 has 15 amino acids. V lost 1 base and J lost 1; bases outside the gene matches: 0. CDR1 is SGHTA and CDR2 is FQGNSA in the germline V gene.

About this clone itself: The read ends 3 residues before the CDR3 terminus; that terminus is restored from the germline J gene. V gene TRBV2 combines with J gene TRBJ1-5, with D perhaps matching TRBD1 (5 bases). Per the germline V gene, CDR1 is SNHLY and CDR2 is FYNNEI. The length of the CDR3 is 13 residues. V gave up 3 bases and J gave up 6 bases, with 9 bases separating them. The sequenced part of the CDR3 DNA is TGTGCCAGCAGTGAGAGGGGAGTTCAGCCC. Translating it yields CASSERGVQP. In full, the CDR3 reads CASSERGVQPQHF.

Details on this clone: The read stops 3 residues short of the end of the CDR3; the missing end is completed from the germline J gene. The chain joins TRBV30 to TRBJ2-2; TRBD2 is a possible D gene (6 bases). CDR3 length equals 14 residues. Germline assignment: CDR1 GTSNPN and CDR2 SVGIG (reference sequence). CDR3 DNA, as far as it was read: TGTGCCGGGAACCCGAGCGGGTGGAATGAAAAG. It specifies CAGNPSGWNEK. The CDR3, in full, reads CAGNPSGWNEKLFF.

Comment on this clone: The CDR3 end falls 3 residues outside the read, so it is completed with the germline J gene. V gene TRBV11-2 combines with J gene TRBJ1-1; D is possibly TRBD1 (5 bases). Trimming left V 11 bases short and J 4 bases short, with 17 bases between. CDR1 SGHAT and CDR2 FQNNGV come from the germline V gene. The CDR3 is 13 residues long. The sequenced CDR3 bases are TGTGCCGGGAGCAGGGATCTGGGCACTGAA. The encoded protein is CAGSRDLGTE. The whole CDR3 is CAGSRDLGTEAFF.

Of note for this clone: The read terminates 3 residues ahead of where the CDR3 ends, so the germline J gene completes it. The J gene is TRBJ2-4, the V gene TRBV5-1; D gene unclear. Trimming stripped 0 bases from V and 0 bases from J, with 10 bases between. Germline V gene data show CDR1 as SGHRS and CDR2 as YFSETQ. The CDR3 extends over 16 amino acids. The sequenced CDR3 bases are TGCGCCAGCAGCTTGGGCGGAACCCTAGCCAAAAACATT. Translated: CASSLGGTLAKNI. The whole CDR3 reads CASSLGGTLAKNIQYF. Looking up the rest from reference TRBV5-1 and TRBJ2-4 gives the full variable domain: KAGVTQTPRYLIKTRGQQVTLSCSPISGHRSVSWYQQTPGQGLQFLFEYFSETQRNKGNFPGRFSGRQFSNSRSEMNVSTLELGDSALYLCASSLGGTLAKNIQYFGAGTRLSVL.

As concerns this clone: The read finishes 3 residues shy of the CDR3 end, and the germline J gene is used to complete it. This chain links TRBV27 with TRBJ2-7; 9 bases are a match to TRBD1. The germline V gene encodes CDR1 MNHEY and CDR2 SMNVEV (reference sequence). This CDR3 region has 13 residues. V lost 11 bases and J lost 2; bases outside the gene matches: 7. The DNA read from the CDR3 is TGTGCCCACAGGGGGCGCCTAGCCTACGAG. This codes for CAHRGRLAYE. From start to end, the CDR3 is CAHRGRLAYEQYF.

Note on this clone: Coverage ceases 3 residues before the CDR3 finishes, and the germline J gene fills in the end. The chain joins TRBV10-1 to TRBJ1-4, with unresolved D. From germline, CDR1 is WNHNN and CDR2 SYGVQD (reference sequence). The CDR3 is 11 amino acids. The CDR3 bases that were read are TGCGCCGGTTACCGGGGATTGGAA. Translation: CAGYRGLE. The whole CDR3 protein is CAGYRGLELFF.

As to this clone: The CDR3 extends 3 residues past the end of the read, so its final part is completed from the germline J gene. V and J are TRBV5-1 and TRBJ2-7; 7 nucleotides match TRBD1. V shed 3 bases, J shed 4 bases, and the junction held 4 bases outside the gene matches. The CDR3 has 13 amino acids. Germline V gene data show CDR1 as SGHRS and CDR2 as YFSETQ. The CDR3 is CASSSQQGYEQYF. The covered CDR3 bases are TGCGCCAGCAGCTCACAACAGGGGTACGAG.

Remarks on this clone: The sequenced fragment ends 3 residues before the CDR3 boundary, so the rest is inferred from the germline J gene. The chain is built from TRBV11-2 and TRBJ2-7; 7 bases fit TRBD1. Germline V CDR1 and CDR2: SGHAT, FQNNGV. J lost 2 bases, V lost 1 base, and 5 bases had no gene match. The CDR3 sequence is 15 residues long. The covered CDR3 bases are TGTGCCAGCAGCTTAGTCATTGGGACAGCCTACGAG. Encoded protein: CASSLVIGTAYE. The CDR3, in full, reads CASSLVIGTAYEQYF.

Remarks on this clone: The CDR3 end falls 3 residues outside the read, so it is completed with the germline J gene. V is TRBV6-4 and J is TRBJ2-2; D may be TRBD2 (7 bases). In germline, CDR1 is MRHNA, CDR2 SNTAGT. Trimming removed 1 base from V and 5 bases from J, with 14 bases in between. This CDR3 spans 16 amino acids. CDR3 bases read: TGTGCCAGCAGTGACTGGGGGGGCGAGAGAACCGGGGAG. Its translation: CASSDWGGERTGE. In full, the CDR3 is CASSDWGGERTGELFF.

Details on this clone: The CDR3 goes on 3 residues after the read ends, and that part is filled in from the germline J gene. The chain carries TRBV19 and TRBJ1-5; D is possibly TRBD1 (5 bases). The CDR3 runs to 14 residues. The V end was cut by 3 bases, the J end by 5 bases, with 11 bases between. Germline CDR1 is LNHDA and CDR2 is SQIVND (reference sequence). The chain's CDR3 is CASSIGGPHQPQHF. The sequenced CDR3 bases are TGTGCCAGTAGTATCGGGGGACCCCATCAGCCC.